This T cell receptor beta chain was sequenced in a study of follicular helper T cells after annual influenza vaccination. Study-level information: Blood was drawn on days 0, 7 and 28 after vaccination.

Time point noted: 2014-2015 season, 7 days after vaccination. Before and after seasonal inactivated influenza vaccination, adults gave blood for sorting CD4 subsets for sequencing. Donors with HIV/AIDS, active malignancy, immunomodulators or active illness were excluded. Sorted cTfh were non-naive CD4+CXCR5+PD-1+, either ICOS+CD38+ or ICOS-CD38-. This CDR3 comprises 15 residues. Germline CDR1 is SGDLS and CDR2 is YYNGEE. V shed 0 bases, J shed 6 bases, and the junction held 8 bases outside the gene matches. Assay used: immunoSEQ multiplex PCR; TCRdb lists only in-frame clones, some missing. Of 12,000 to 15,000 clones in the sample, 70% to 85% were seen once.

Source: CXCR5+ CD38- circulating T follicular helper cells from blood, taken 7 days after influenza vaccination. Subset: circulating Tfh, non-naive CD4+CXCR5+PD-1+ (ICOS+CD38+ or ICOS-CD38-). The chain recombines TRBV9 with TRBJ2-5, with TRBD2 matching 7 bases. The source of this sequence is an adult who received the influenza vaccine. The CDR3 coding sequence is TGTGCCAGCAGCGTAGCGGTTACTAGCGCGCAGACCCAGTACTTC. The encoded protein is CASSVAVTSAQTQYF.